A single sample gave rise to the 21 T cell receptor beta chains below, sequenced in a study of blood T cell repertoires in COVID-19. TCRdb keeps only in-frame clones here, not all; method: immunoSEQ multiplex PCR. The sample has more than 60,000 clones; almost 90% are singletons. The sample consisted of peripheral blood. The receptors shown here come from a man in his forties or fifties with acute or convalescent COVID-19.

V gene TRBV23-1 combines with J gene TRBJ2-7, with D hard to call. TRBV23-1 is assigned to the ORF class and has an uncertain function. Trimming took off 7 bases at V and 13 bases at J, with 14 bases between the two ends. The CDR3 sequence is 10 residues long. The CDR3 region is CASIPSKHYF. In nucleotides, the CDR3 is TGCGCCAGCATCCCCTCGAAACACTACTTC.

CDR3 DNA sequence: TGTGCCAGCAGTGAGCGGACGGCGGGGAATCAGCCCCAGCATTTT. As protein: CASSERTAGNQPQHF. The V and J genes are TRBV6-1 and TRBJ1-5, with D unclear. V was clipped by 3 bases and J by 4 bases, with 13 bases between them. This CDR3 has 15 amino acids. CDR1 MNHNS and CDR2 SASEGT come from the germline V gene.

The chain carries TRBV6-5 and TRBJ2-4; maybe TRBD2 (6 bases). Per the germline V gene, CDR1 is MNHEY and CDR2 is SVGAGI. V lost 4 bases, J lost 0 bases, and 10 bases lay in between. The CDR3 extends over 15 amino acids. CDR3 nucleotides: TGTGCCAGCAGTTCTACGGGACTAGCCAAAAACATTCAGTACTTC. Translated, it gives CASSSTGLAKNIQYF.

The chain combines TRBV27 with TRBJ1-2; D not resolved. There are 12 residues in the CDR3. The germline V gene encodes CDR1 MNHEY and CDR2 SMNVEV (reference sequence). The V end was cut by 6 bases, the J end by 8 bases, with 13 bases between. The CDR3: CASRTWFEGYTF. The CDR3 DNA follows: TGTGCCAGCAGAACTTGGTTCGAAGGCTACACCTTC.

Written as DNA, the CDR3 is TGCGCCAGCAGTCAATCTCGTGAGGACAGGGGGCTCGAGCAGTACTTC. It encodes CASSQSREDRGLEQYF. V gene TRBV23-1 combines with J gene TRBJ2-7, with 11 bases matching TRBD1. TRBV23-1 is noted as an ORF with a role that remains uncertain. CDR3 length: 16 amino acids. V shed 0 bases and J 6 bases; nucleotides not matched to a gene: 7.

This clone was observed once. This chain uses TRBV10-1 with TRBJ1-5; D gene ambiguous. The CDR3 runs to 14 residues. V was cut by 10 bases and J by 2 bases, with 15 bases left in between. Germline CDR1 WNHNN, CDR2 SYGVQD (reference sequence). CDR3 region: CANHGVPRNQPQHF. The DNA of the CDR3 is TGCGCCAACCACGGGGTTCCGCGCAATCAGCCCCAGCATTTT.

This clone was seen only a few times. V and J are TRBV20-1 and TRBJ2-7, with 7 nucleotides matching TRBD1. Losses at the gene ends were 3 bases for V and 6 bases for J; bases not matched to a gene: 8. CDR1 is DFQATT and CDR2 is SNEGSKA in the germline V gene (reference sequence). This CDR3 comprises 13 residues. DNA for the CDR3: TGCAGTGCTAGTGGGACAGAGACCCGCGAGCAGTACTTC. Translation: CSASGTETREQYF.

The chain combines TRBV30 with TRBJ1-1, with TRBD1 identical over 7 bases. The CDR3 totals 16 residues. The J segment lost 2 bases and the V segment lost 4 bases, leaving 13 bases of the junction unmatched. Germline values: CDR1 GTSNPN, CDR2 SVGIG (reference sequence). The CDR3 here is CAWNRLPRGLNTEAFF. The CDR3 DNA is TGTGCCTGGAATCGGCTTCCTAGGGGGCTTAACACTGAAGCTTTCTTT.

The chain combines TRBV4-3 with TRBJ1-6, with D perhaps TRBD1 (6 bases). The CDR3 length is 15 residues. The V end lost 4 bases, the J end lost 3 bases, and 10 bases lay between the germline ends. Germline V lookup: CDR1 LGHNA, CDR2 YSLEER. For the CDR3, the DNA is TGCGCCAGCAGCCCGCAGGGGTTCTATAATTCACCCCTCCACTTT. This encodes CASSPQGFYNSPLHF.

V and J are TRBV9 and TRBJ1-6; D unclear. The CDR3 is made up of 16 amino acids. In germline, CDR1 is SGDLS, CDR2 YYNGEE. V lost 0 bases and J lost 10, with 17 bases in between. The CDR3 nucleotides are TGTGCCAGCAGCGTAGCGGAGGGTCCCTTTCAATCACCCCTCCACTTT. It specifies CASSVAEGPFQSPLHF.

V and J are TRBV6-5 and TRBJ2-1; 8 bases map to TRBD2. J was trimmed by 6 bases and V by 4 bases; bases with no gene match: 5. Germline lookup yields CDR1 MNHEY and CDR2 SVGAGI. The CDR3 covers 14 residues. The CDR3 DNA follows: TGTGCCAGCAGTTCCACCGGGACTAGCAATGAGCAGTTCTTC. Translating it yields CASSSTGTSNEQFF.

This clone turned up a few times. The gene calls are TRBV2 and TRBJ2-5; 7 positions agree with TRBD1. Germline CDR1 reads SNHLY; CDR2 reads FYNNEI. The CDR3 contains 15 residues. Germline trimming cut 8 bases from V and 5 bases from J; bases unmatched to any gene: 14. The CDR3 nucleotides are TGTGCCAGCCGTACCAGACAGGGCCTCCGGGAGACCCAGTACTTC. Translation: CASRTRQGLRETQYF. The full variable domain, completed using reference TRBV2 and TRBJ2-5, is EPEVTQTPSHQVTQMGQEVILRCVPISNHLYFYWYRQILGQKVEFLVSFYNNEISEKSEIFDDQFSVERPDGSNFTLKIRSTKLEDSAMYFCASRTRQGLRETQYFGPGTRLLVL.

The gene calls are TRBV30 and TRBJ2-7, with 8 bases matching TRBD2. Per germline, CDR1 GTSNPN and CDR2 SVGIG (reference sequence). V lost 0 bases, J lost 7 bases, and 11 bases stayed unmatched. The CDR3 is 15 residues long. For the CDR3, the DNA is TGTGCCTGGAGTGTACGGCTAGCGGGTATAAGTGAGCAGTACTTC. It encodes CAWSVRLAGISEQYF.

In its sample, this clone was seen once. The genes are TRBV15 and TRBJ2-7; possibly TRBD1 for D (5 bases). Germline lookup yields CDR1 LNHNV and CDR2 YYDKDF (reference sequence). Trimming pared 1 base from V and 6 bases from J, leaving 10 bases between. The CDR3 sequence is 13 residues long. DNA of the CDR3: TGTGCCACCAGCAGAGGACAGCTTCCCGAGCAGTACTTC. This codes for CATSRGQLPEQYF. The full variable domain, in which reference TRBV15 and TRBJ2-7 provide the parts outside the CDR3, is DAMVIQNPRYQVTQFGKPVTLSCSQTLNHNVMYWYQQKSSQAPKLLFHYYDKDFNNEADTPDNFQSRRPNTSFCFLDIRSPGLGDTAMYLCATSRGQLPEQYFGPGTRLTVT.

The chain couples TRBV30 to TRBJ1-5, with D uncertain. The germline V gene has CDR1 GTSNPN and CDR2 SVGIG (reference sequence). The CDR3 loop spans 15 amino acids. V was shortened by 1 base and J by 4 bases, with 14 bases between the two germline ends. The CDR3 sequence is CAWSADGLRNQPQHF. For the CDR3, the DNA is TGTGCCTGGAGTGCCGATGGATTGCGGAATCAGCCCCAGCATTTT.

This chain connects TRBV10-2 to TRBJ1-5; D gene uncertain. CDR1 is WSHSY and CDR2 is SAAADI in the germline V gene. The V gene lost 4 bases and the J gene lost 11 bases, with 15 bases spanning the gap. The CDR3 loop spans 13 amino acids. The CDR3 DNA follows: TGCGCCAGCAGTGCCGGCAGGTACATGTCCCAGCATTTT. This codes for CASSAGRYMSQHF.

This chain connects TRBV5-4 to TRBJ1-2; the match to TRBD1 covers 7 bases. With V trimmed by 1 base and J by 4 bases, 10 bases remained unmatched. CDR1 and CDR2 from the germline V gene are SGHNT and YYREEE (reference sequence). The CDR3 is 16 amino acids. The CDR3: CASSLKGQAPAYGYTF. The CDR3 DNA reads TGTGCCAGCAGCTTGAAAGGACAGGCGCCCGCCTATGGCTACACCTTC.

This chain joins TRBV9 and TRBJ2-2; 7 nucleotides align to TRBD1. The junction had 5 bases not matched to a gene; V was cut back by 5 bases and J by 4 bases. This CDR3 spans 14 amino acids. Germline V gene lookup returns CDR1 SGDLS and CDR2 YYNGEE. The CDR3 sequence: CASRQTGSTGELFF. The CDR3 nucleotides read TGTGCCAGCAGGCAGACAGGGAGCACCGGGGAGCTGTTTTTT. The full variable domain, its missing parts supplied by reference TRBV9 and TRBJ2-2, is DSGVTQTPKHLITATGQRVTLRCSPRSGDLSVYWYQQSLDQGLQFLIQYYNGEERAKGNILERFSAQQFPDLHSELNLSSLELGDSALYFCASRQTGSTGELFFGEGSRLTVL.

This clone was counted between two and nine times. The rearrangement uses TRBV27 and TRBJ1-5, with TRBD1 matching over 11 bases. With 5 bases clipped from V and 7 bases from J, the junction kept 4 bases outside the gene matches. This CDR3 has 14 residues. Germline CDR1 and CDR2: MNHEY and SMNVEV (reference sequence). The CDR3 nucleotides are TGTGCCAGCAGTCGGACAGGGGGCAGGCAGCCCCAGCATTTT. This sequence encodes CASSRTGGRQPQHF.

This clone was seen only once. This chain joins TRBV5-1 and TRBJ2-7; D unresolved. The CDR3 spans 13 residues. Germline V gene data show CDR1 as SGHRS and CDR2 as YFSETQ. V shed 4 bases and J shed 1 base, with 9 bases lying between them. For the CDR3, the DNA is TGCGCCAGCAGCCCTGGGCCTTCCTACGAGCAGTACTTC. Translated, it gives CASSPGPSYEQYF.

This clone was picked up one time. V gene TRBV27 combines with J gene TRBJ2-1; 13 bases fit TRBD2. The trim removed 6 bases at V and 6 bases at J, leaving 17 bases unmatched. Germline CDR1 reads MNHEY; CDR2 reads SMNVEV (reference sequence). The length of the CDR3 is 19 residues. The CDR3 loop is CASSLRLRTSGSGGNEQFF. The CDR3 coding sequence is TGTGCCAGCAGCCTTCGCCTTAGGACTAGCGGGAGTGGGGGCAATGAGCAGTTCTTC.